Shown below are 25 T cell receptor beta chains from a single sample sequenced in a study of T cells in Graves' hyperthyroidism and ophthalmopathy. RNA transcripts served as the template for amplifying TCR beta CDR3 regions. Carried out on the TCR CDR3, a first-round RT-PCR used the HTBI primer set. Via MiXCR, TCRdb re-called the multiplex PCR reads, giving one row per CDR3 protein. This sample has about 250,000 distinct CDR3 sequences, with around 25% found just once. The sequenced sample was blood. The origin of the receptors is a woman between 40 and 50 years old with Graves' ophthalmopathy.

This clonotype was seen repeatedly, ten times or more. V gene TRBV19 combines with J gene TRBJ2-5; D might be TRBD2 (6 bases). With 6 bases removed from V and 5 bases from J, the gap between germline ends came to 10 bases. CDR1 LNHDA and CDR2 SQIVND come from the germline V gene (reference sequence). The CDR3 spans 12 residues. CDR3 sequence: CASSRESETQYF. The CDR3 coding sequence is TGTGCCAGTAGCCGGGAGAGTGAGACCCAGTACTTC.

V gene TRBV12-3 or TRBV12-4 combines with J gene TRBJ2-2; no clear D. V lost 3 bases to trimming and J lost 5 bases, with 10 bases between them. The CDR3 totals 14 residues. CDR3 loop: CASSLNSVTGELFF. The CDR3 region has the DNA TGTGCCAGCAGTTTGAACAGTGTAACCGGGGAGCTGTTTTTT.

The table lists this clonotype with many counts. V usage is TRBV12-3 or TRBV12-4 and J usage is TRBJ1-1; D unclear. V was pared by 6 bases and J by 5 bases, with 10 bases between. This CDR3 comprises 12 residues. The CDR3 loop reads CASSPSSTEAFF. Here the CDR3 DNA reads TGTGCCAGCAGCCCATCCTCTACTGAAGCTTTCTTT.

There are many counts of this clonotype. V and J are TRBV15 and TRBJ1-1; D unresolved. CDR3 length: 15 residues. From germline, CDR1 is LNHNV and CDR2 YYDKDF (reference sequence). Trimming stripped 2 bases from V and 4 bases from J, with 14 bases between. CDR3 sequence: CATSRPTSGTTEAFF. The CDR3 DNA reads TGTGCCACCAGCAGACCCACCTCAGGTACCACTGAAGCTTTCTTT.

Only a few counts were recorded for this clonotype. This chain joins TRBV20-1 and TRBJ1-2; D is undetermined. Germline values: CDR1 DFQATT, CDR2 SNEGSKA (reference sequence). The CDR3 runs 13 residues. Deletions cut 3 bases from V and 0 bases from J, with 8 bases between. CDR3 sequence reads: CSASPVSNYGYTF. The CDR3 DNA is TGCAGTGCTAGTCCTGTTTCTAACTATGGCTACACCTTC.

This rearrangement joins TRBV9 to TRBJ2-2; D is unresolved. Trimming removed 0 bases at V and 5 bases at J, with 8 bases between. This CDR3 has 14 amino acids. The germline V gene has CDR1 SGDLS and CDR2 YYNGEE. This chain's CDR3 is CASSVEEATGELFF. CDR3 in DNA: TGTGCCAGCAGCGTAGAGGAAGCGACCGGGGAGCTGTTTTTT.

Comment on this clonotype: This sequence may be a read error, since a much larger clone differs from it by one base. The chain links TRBV20-1 to TRBJ1-5; D gene ambiguous. The CDR3 runs 12 residues. Trimming cost V 1 base and J 5 bases, with 6 bases left between them. From germline, CDR1 is DFQATT and CDR2 SNEGSKA (reference sequence). The CDR3 is CSARAGDQPQHF. The CDR3 DNA reads as TGCAGTGCTAGAGCGGGAGATCAGCCCCAGCATTTT.

This clonotype appeared many times. The rearrangement links TRBV5-1 to TRBJ2-2; 8 nucleotides match TRBD1. CDR1 is SGHRS and CDR2 is YFSETQ in the germline V gene. The CDR3 has 15 residues. Germline trimming cut 4 bases from V and 4 bases from J; bases unmatched to any gene: 6. The chain's CDR3 is CASSGGQVGTGELFF. In DNA form, the CDR3 reads TGCGCCAGCAGCGGGGGACAGGTCGGCACCGGGGAGCTGTTTTTT.

The chain uses TRBV29-1 and TRBJ1-2; possibly TRBD1 for D (5 bases). V was clipped by 6 bases and J by 7 bases, with 18 bases between them. This CDR3 has 13 amino acids. Germline V lookup: CDR1 SQVTM, CDR2 ANQGSEA. CDR3 DNA sequence: TGCAGCGTCATGGAGGGGCCAGGTGGTGGCTACACCTTC. This translates into CSVMEGPGGGYTF.

The chain employs TRBV7-6 and TRBJ1-1; D is undetermined. CDR3 size: 14 residues. The germline V and J ends were trimmed by 1 base and 1 base, with 7 bases remaining between them. Germline values: CDR1 SGHVS, CDR2 FNYEAQ. The CDR3 DNA reads TGTGCCAGCAGCTTAGAAAGGCCGAACACTGAAGCTTTCTTT. Amino acids: CASSLERPNTEAFF.

This clonotype was seen ten or more times. The chain carries TRBV28 and TRBJ1-1; D is undetermined. The CDR3 covers 12 residues. Germline assignment: CDR1 MDHEN and CDR2 SYDVKM. Trimming pared 6 bases from V and 0 bases from J, leaving 5 bases between. In nucleotides, the CDR3 is TGTGCCAGCAGGCACCTGAACACTGAAGCTTTCTTT. Residues: CASRHLNTEAFF.

The chain carries TRBV15 and TRBJ2-5; TRBD1 might be the D (5 bases). The CDR3 spans 15 residues. The V end lost 6 bases, the J end lost 2 bases, and 16 bases lay between the germline ends. The germline V gene encodes CDR1 LNHNV and CDR2 YYDKDF (reference sequence). CDR3 sequence: CATRGFGQGQETQYF. In DNA, the CDR3 is TGTGCCACCAGGGGGTTCGGGCAGGGACAAGAGACCCAGTACTTC.

Many counts were recorded for this clonotype. J is TRBJ2-5 and V is TRBV5-1, with TRBD1 matching over 7 bases. Germline V gene sequence: CDR1 SGHRS, CDR2 YFSETQ. V lost 4 bases and J lost 2; bases outside the gene matches: 2. This CDR3 has 13 residues. CDR3 coding DNA: TGCGCCAGCAGCCGGACAGGACAAGAGACCCAGTACTTC. The encoded protein is CASSRTGQETQYF.

This clonotype was recorded at least ten times. The chain joins TRBV27 to TRBJ2-7, with D maybe TRBD2 (5 bases). Germline V gene data show CDR1 as MNHEY and CDR2 as SMNVEV (reference sequence). The CDR3 spans 13 residues. The V end lost 6 bases, the J end lost 1 base, and 10 bases lay between the germline ends. In DNA, the CDR3 is TGTGCCAGCAGCCGGACTGAATCCTACGAGCAGTACTTC. Translating gives CASSRTESYEQYF.

This clonotype turned up a few times. The gene calls are TRBV30 and TRBJ1-2, with TRBD1 as a possible D gene (6 bases). V lost 3 bases to trimming and J lost 4 bases, with 12 bases between them. Germline V gives CDR1 GTSNPN, CDR2 SVGIG (reference sequence). The CDR3 consists of 13 residues. In nucleotides, the CDR3 is TGTGCCTGGAGGGGGAGGGGGACCTATGGCTACACCTTC. Translating gives CAWRGRGTYGYTF.

The sample holds many counts of this clonotype. The V call is TRBV5-1, the J call TRBJ2-5; D not resolved. There are 15 residues in the CDR3. Germline V gives CDR1 SGHRS, CDR2 YFSETQ. V gave up 0 bases and J gave up 5 bases, with 14 bases separating them. Here the CDR3 DNA reads TGCGCCAGCAGCTTGGGCGTCGGTGCCAGCGAGACCCAGTACTTC. Residues: CASSLGVGASETQYF. Complete variable domain (other parts from reference TRBV5-1 and TRBJ2-5): KAGVTQTPRYLIKTRGQQVTLSCSPISGHRSVSWYQQTPGQGLQFLFEYFSETQRNKGNFPGRFSGRQFSNSRSEMNVSTLELGDSALYLCASSLGVGASETQYFGPGTRLLVL.

V gene TRBV30 combines with J gene TRBJ1-5; possible D gene TRBD1, 5 bases. The CDR3 totals 12 residues. Germline CDR1 and CDR2: GTSNPN and SVGIG (reference sequence). The V end lost 0 bases, the J end lost 10 bases, and 10 bases lay between the germline ends. The CDR3 coding sequence is TGTGCCTGGAGTGTAAGGGGTGGCCCCCAGCATTTT. Amino acid sequence: CAWSVRGGPQHF.

This clonotype came up many times. The rearrangement links TRBV19 to TRBJ2-7; D not certain. Per germline, CDR1 LNHDA and CDR2 SQIVND (reference sequence). This CDR3 is built from 14 residues. Trimming took off 0 bases at V and 1 base at J, with 7 bases between the two ends. CDR3 protein: CASSIDRVSYEQYF. The CDR3 DNA reads as TGTGCCAGTAGTATAGATCGAGTTTCCTACGAGCAGTACTTC.

This clonotype was seen many times. This rearrangement joins TRBV6-5 to TRBJ2-2; D unclear. CDR3 length: 11 amino acids. Trimming shortened V by 10 bases and J by 6 bases, and 9 bases separated the two germline ends. Germline CDR1 and CDR2: MNHEY and SVGAGI. The CDR3 nucleotides are TGTGCCACCCAGGTCTCCGGGGAGCTGTTTTTT. Amino acid sequence: CATQVSGELFF.

This clonotype came up many times. The chain recombines TRBV6-1 with TRBJ2-4; D is perhaps TRBD2 (5 bases). V was shortened by 2 bases and J by 1 base, with 9 bases between the two germline ends. The V gene's germline CDR1 is MNHNS and CDR2 SASEGT. This CDR3 is built from 15 residues. The DNA for the CDR3 is TGTGCCAGCAGTGAATCCGGGGTGGCCAAAAACATTCAGTACTTC. Translated, it gives CASSESGVAKNIQYF.

This clonotype came up many times. The chain carries TRBV24-1 and TRBJ2-2; the D is unclear. The CDR3 has 15 residues. Germline V gene sequence: CDR1 KGHDR, CDR2 SFDVKD. Between the trimmed V and J ends, which lost 2 bases and 3 bases, there was a span of 9 bases. DNA for the CDR3: TGTGCCACCAGTGATTCCAGACCCTACACCGGGGAGCTGTTTTTT. Protein: CATSDSRPYTGELFF.

This clonotype showed up many times. This chain links TRBV6-5 with TRBJ2-7; no clear D gene. The CDR3 runs to 16 residues. Germline CDR1 is MNHEY and CDR2 is SVGAGI. Trimming removed 0 bases from V and 3 bases from J, with 15 bases in between. The CDR3 coding sequence is TGTGCCAGCAGTTACTCGGAAGACACCAGCCACTACGAGCAGTACTTC. This gives the protein CASSYSEDTSHYEQYF.

This clonotype was observed at least ten times. The rearrangement joins TRBV6-5 to TRBJ1-1, with unresolved D. The CDR3 consists of 12 residues. Per germline, CDR1 MNHEY and CDR2 SVGAGI. Between the trimmed V and J ends, which lost 2 bases and 0 bases, there was a span of 1 base. The CDR3 sequence is CASSYMNTEAFF. The CDR3 nucleotides are TGTGCCAGCAGTTACATGAACACTGAAGCTTTCTTT.

The J gene is TRBJ2-1, the V gene TRBV27; 9 bases are shared with TRBD2. Trimming cost V 7 bases and J 4 bases; bases outside gene matches: 5. CDR3 length: 14 residues. Germline V gene lookup returns CDR1 MNHEY and CDR2 SMNVEV (reference sequence). The CDR3 loop is CASTAGLAYNEQFF. CDR3 nucleotides: TGTGCCAGCACTGCGGGACTAGCATACAATGAGCAGTTCTTC.

On this clonotype itself: A much larger clone differs from this one at a single base, so this may be a read error. V usage is TRBV25-1 and J usage is TRBJ2-2; 8 bases map to TRBD2. This CDR3 is 15 amino acids long. V lost 2 bases, J lost 8 bases, and 7 bases stayed unmatched. Germline V gene sequence: CDR1 MGHDK, CDR2 SYGVNS. The CDR3 DNA follows: TGTGCCAGCAGTGAACCGGGAGGGAAGAGGGGGGAGCTGTTTTTT. It codes for CASSEPGGKRGELFF.